This is a list of T cell receptor beta chains from one sample in a study of blood T cell repertoires in COVID-19. The method was immunoSEQ multiplex PCR; TCRdb's version includes in-frame clones alone and lacks a portion of them. The sample has about 50,000 clones, 65% to 90% seen once. Input material: peripheral blood. Receptor source: a human donor in a cohort sampled during active COVID-19. Each CDR3 is given with its conserved first and last residue. The order of the fields is J gene, CDR3 length, D gene, V gene, clone size, CDR3 DNA, CDR3 protein. D genes are given only for firm matches. Expanded clones get a size class; other rows say once, few or many, or leave the size out.

j_gene: TRBJ2-3
len: 16
d_gene: .
v_gene: TRBV27
abundance: .
CDR3nt: TGTGCCAGCAGTTCTATCCCCACGGGGGGCCCAGATACGCAGTATTTT
CDR3aa: CASSSIPTGGPDTQYF

j_gene: TRBJ1-1
len: 13
d_gene: .
v_gene: TRBV2
abundance: .
CDR3nt: TGTGCCAGCAGTGAAAGCCGGAACACTGAAGCTTTCTTT
CDR3aa: CASSESRNTEAFF

j_gene: TRBJ1-6
len: 18
d_gene: TRBD1
v_gene: TRBV4-1
abundance: .
CDR3nt: TGCGCCAGCAGCCAAGAGGCAAGACAGGGAAACTTCGATTCACCCCTCCACTTT
CDR3aa: CASSQEARQGNFDSPLHF

j_gene: TRBJ1-4
len: 14
d_gene: .
v_gene: TRBV6-5
abundance: .
CDR3nt: TGTGCCAGCGACAGATCTTCAACTAATGAAAAACTGTTTTTT
CDR3aa: CASDRSSTNEKLFF

j_gene: TRBJ2-3
len: 16
d_gene: TRBD2
v_gene: TRBV2
abundance: .
CDR3nt: TGTGCCAGCACCCCGAGTCCTAGCGGGAGAACAGATACGCAGTATTTT
CDR3aa: CASTPSPSGRTDTQYF

j_gene: TRBJ1-2
len: 13
d_gene: .
v_gene: TRBV5-6
abundance: few
CDR3nt: TGTGCCAGCAGCTTACCGGGGGGCTATGGCTACACCTTC
CDR3aa: CASSLPGGYGYTF

j_gene: TRBJ1-2
len: 13
d_gene: TRBD1
v_gene: TRBV6-5
abundance: .
CDR3nt: TGTGCCAGCAGGTTCGGGACAGAATATGGCTACACCTTC
CDR3aa: CASRFGTEYGYTF

j_gene: TRBJ1-4
len: 18
d_gene: TRBD1
v_gene: TRBV6-6
abundance: .
CDR3nt: TGTGCCAGCAGTCCGCGGGGGGCCGGACAGGGGGCCTCCCCAAAACTGTTTTTT
CDR3aa: CASSPRGAGQGASPKLFF

j_gene: TRBJ1-1
len: 13
d_gene: .
v_gene: TRBV12-3/TRBV12-4
abundance: few
CDR3nt: TGTGCCAGCTCAGGGTTGGGGAACACTGAAGCTTTCTTT
CDR3aa: CASSGLGNTEAFF

j_gene: TRBJ2-5
len: 16
d_gene: TRBD2
v_gene: TRBV4-1
abundance: .
CDR3nt: TGCGCCAGCAGCCAAGAGGACCGGGGACTAAGGAGAACCCAGTACTTC
CDR3aa: CASSQEDRGLRRTQYF

j_gene: TRBJ2-7
len: 14
d_gene: .
v_gene: TRBV7-2
abundance: .
CDR3nt: TGTGCCAGCAGCTTAGAAGGGACTTACTACGAGCAGTACTTC
CDR3aa: CASSLEGTYYEQYF

j_gene: TRBJ1-1
len: 16
d_gene: .
v_gene: TRBV10-3
abundance: .
CDR3nt: TGTGCCATCGATGACGGGGAAGGGTTAGGTAACACTGAAGCTTTCTTT
CDR3aa: CAIDDGEGLGNTEAFF

j_gene: TRBJ2-1
len: 15
d_gene: TRBD2
v_gene: TRBV30
abundance: .
CDR3nt: TGTGCCTGGAGTGTAGCGGGAGGTTCCTACAATGAGCAGTTCTTC
CDR3aa: CAWSVAGGSYNEQFF

j_gene: TRBJ1-1
len: 13
d_gene: .
v_gene: TRBV27
abundance: .
CDR3nt: TGTGCCAGCAGTTTTTCATGGGCCACTGAAGCTTTCTTT
CDR3aa: CASSFSWATEAFF

j_gene: TRBJ2-3
len: 15
d_gene: TRBD2
v_gene: TRBV7-2
abundance: .
CDR3nt: TGTGCCAGCAGCACTAGCGGGAGTGGCACAGATACGCAGTATTTT
CDR3aa: CASSTSGSGTDTQYF

j_gene: TRBJ2-7
len: 16
d_gene: TRBD2
v_gene: TRBV6-8
abundance: .
CDR3nt: TGTGCCAGCAGTTACACGGTAGCGGGAGGTCTCCACGAGCAGTACTTC
CDR3aa: CASSYTVAGGLHEQYF